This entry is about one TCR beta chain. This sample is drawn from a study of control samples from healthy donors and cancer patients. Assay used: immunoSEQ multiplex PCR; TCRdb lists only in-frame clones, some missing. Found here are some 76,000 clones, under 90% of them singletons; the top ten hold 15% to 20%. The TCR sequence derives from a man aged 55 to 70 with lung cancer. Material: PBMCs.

CDR3 nucleotides: TGTGCCAGCAGTTTATCAGCGACGGGCTCTGGAAACACCATATATTTT. Translation: CASSLSATGSGNTIYF. The chain is built from TRBV27 and TRBJ1-3; D is unresolved. This CDR3 comprises 16 residues. V was cut by 0 bases and J by 0 bases, with 9 bases left in between. Germline CDR1 reads MNHEY; CDR2 reads SMNVEV (reference sequence).